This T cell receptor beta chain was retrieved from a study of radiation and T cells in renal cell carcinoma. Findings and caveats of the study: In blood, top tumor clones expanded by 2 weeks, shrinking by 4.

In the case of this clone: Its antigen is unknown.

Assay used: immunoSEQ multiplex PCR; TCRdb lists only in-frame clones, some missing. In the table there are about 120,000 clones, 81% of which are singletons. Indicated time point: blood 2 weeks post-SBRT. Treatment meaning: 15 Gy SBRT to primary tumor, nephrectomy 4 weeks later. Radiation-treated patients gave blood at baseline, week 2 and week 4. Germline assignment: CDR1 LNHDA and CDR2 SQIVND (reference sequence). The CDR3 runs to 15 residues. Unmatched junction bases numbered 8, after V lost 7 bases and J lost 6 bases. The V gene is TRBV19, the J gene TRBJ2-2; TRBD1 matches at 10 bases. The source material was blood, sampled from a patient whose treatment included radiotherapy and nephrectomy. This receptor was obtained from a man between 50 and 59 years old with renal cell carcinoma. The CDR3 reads CASTPGTGDAGELFF. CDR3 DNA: TGTGCCAGTACCCCCGGGACAGGGGACGCCGGGGAGCTGTTTTTT.